These 18 T cell receptor beta chains share one sample of origin, sequenced in a study of response to subunit inactivated influenza vaccine. TCRdb reprocessed the RT-PCR reads via MiXCR and lists one record per CDR3 protein. The sample consists of about 520,000 distinct CDR3 sequences, about 7.2% of them appearing once. The sequencing used PBMCs from blood, collected less than 30 months after vaccination. The receptors here all came from a man between 50 and 69 years old who received an inactivated influenza vaccine.

The V and J genes are TRBV5-1 and TRBJ1-2, with 7 nucleotides matching TRBD1. The CDR3 runs to 15 residues. V trimming: 3 bases; J trimming: 1 base; junction bases outside the gene matches: 6. CDR1 and CDR2 (germline): SGHRS, YFSETQ. In nucleotides, the CDR3 is TGCGCCAGCAGCTCCGGACAGGCTTTTAACTATGGCTACACCTTC. This gives the protein CASSSGQAFNYGYTF.

The rearrangement uses TRBV12-3 or TRBV12-4 and TRBJ1-3, with a weak D call TRBD1 (5 bases). The CDR3 has 16 amino acids. V shed 2 bases and J shed 2 bases, with 13 bases lying between them. The DNA for the CDR3 is TGTGCCAGCAGTTTAACCAGGGACTCTGCTGGAAACACCATATATTTT. Translated, it gives CASSLTRDSAGNTIYF.

The genes are TRBV11-1 and TRBJ2-7; 7 bases fit TRBD1. This CDR3 is built from 14 residues. J was trimmed by 6 bases and V by 4 bases; bases with no gene match: 9. In germline, CDR1 is SGHAT, CDR2 FQDESV (reference sequence). The DNA for the CDR3 is TGTGCCAGCAGCTCAACAGGGGTCGAAGGCGAGCAGTACTTC. This codes for CASSSTGVEGEQYF.

This clonotype has at least ten counts. The chain recombines TRBV20-1 with TRBJ2-2; 7 nucleotides line up with TRBD1. Germline CDR1 is DFQATT and CDR2 is SNEGSKA (reference sequence). The V segment lost 3 bases and the J segment 6 bases; nucleotides outside the gene matches: 7. The CDR3 has 14 residues. CDR3 amino acids: CSASDRADSGELFF. The CDR3 DNA follows: TGCAGTGCTAGTGACAGGGCAGACTCCGGGGAGCTGTTTTTT.

The table lists this clonotype with a few counts. The chain employs TRBV12-3 or TRBV12-4 and TRBJ1-6; D remains unclear. The CDR3 is 12 residues long. V was trimmed by 2 bases and J by 8 bases, leaving 4 bases between them. CDR3 in DNA: TGTGCCAGCAGTTTACCCTATTCACCCCTCCACTTT. Its translation is CASSLPYSPLHF.

This clonotype was detected a few times. The gene calls are TRBV5-1 and TRBJ2-5; no definite D call. Germline V CDR1 and CDR2: SGHRS, YFSETQ. V shed 4 bases and J shed 0 bases, with 4 bases lying between them. CDR3 length: 12 residues. The CDR3 nucleotides read TGCGCCAGCAGCGCGGACCAAGAGACCCAGTACTTC. Amino acids: CASSADQETQYF.

This clonotype was observed a few times. V is TRBV12-3 or TRBV12-4 and J is TRBJ2-7; D is unresolved. V was pared by 6 bases and J by 2 bases, with 14 bases between. The CDR3 runs to 14 residues. The CDR3 DNA follows: TGTGCCAGCAGGAAAGAAGATTCTACCTACGAGCAGTACTTC. Its translation is CASRKEDSTYEQYF.

This clonotype has a handful of counts. The rearrangement links TRBV6-2 or TRBV6-3 to TRBJ2-2; TRBD1 aligns across 9 bases. Trimming at V came to 6 bases and at J to 3 bases, leaving 14 bases not matched to a gene. CDR3 size: 18 residues. The germline V gene encodes CDR1 MNHEY and CDR2 SVGEGT. The CDR3 is CASRPSGTGKSHTGELFF. The CDR3 nucleotides read TGTGCCAGCAGACCCTCCGGGACAGGGAAATCCCACACCGGGGAGCTGTTTTTT.

The V gene is TRBV4-2, the J gene TRBJ1-4; D gene uncertain. From germline, CDR1 is LGHNA and CDR2 YNFKEQ. The CDR3 consists of 15 residues. The V and J ends lost 0 bases and 3 bases respectively, with 8 bases between them. CDR3 sequence (DNA): TGTGCCAGCAGCCAAGAACGGAGCCCTAATGAAAAACTGTTTTTT. Its translation is CASSQERSPNEKLFF.

This clonotype was picked up many times. The V and J genes are TRBV5-6 and TRBJ2-3; D remains ambiguous. The length of the CDR3 is 16 residues. Trimming shortened V by 0 bases and J by 6 bases, and 17 bases separated the two germline ends. Germline CDR1 is SGHDT and CDR2 is YYEEEE. CDR3 region: CASSLVSRVGWDTQYF. The CDR3, as DNA: TGTGCCAGCAGCTTGGTTAGTAGGGTCGGCTGGGATACGCAGTATTTT.

This clonotype was seen many times. This CDR3 reads CSARGGLQGGIEQFF. CDR3 DNA sequence: TGCAGTGCTAGAGGGGGACTTCAAGGGGGCATTGAGCAGTTCTTC. This chain links TRBV20-1 with TRBJ2-1, with D perhaps matching TRBD1 (7 bases). There are 15 residues in the CDR3. The germline V and J ends were trimmed by 1 base and 9 bases, with 19 bases remaining between them. Germline V gene data show CDR1 as DFQATT and CDR2 as SNEGSKA (reference sequence).

The chain uses TRBV28 and TRBJ2-7; unclear D gene. The ends were cut back, 3 bases at V and 6 bases at J, with 15 bases in the middle. Per germline, CDR1 MDHEN and CDR2 SYDVKM. CDR3 length: 14 residues. The CDR3 is CASSLGYKPGEQYF. CDR3 DNA sequence: TGTGCCAGCAGTTTGGGATACAAACCGGGCGAGCAGTACTTC.

The J gene is TRBJ2-3, the V gene TRBV14; D call uncertain. Between the trimmed V and J ends, which lost 0 bases and 0 bases, there was a span of 10 bases. Looked up from germline, CDR1 is SGHDN and CDR2 is FVKESK. The CDR3 length is 16 residues. In DNA form, the CDR3 reads TGTGCCAGCAGCCAAGATATGGCAGCTAGCACAGATACGCAGTATTTT. Protein: CASSQDMAASTDTQYF.

This clonotype was counted only a few times. The V gene is TRBV5-1, the J gene TRBJ1-5; maybe TRBD1 (6 bases). Germline V lookup: CDR1 SGHRS, CDR2 YFSETQ. This CDR3 has 15 amino acids. V was shortened by 1 base and J by 3 bases, with 11 bases between the two germline ends. The CDR3 here is CASSLLPGDNQPQHF. CDR3 nucleotides: TGCGCCAGCAGCTTGTTGCCAGGGGACAATCAGCCCCAGCATTTT.

This clonotype was counted many times. The chain joins TRBV12-3 or TRBV12-4 to TRBJ2-7; TRBD2 might be the D (6 bases). The germline V and J ends were trimmed by 5 bases and 10 bases, with 24 bases remaining between them. The CDR3 loop spans 15 amino acids. CDR3 in amino acids: CASSPLTGVQVDQYF. The CDR3 DNA sequence: TGTGCCAGCAGTCCCTTGACGGGGGTTCAGGTCGATCAGTACTTC.

This clonotype was observed a few times. The chain combines TRBV19 with TRBJ2-3; 11 bases agree with TRBD2. CDR1 LNHDA and CDR2 SQIVND come from the germline V gene (reference sequence). The CDR3 totals 20 residues. After removal of 4 bases from V and 5 bases from J, the junction contained 20 bases not matched to a gene. The CDR3 protein is CASSKAPGQGLAEGGDTQYF. The CDR3 nucleotides read TGTGCCAGTAGTAAAGCCCCGGGACAGGGACTAGCGGAGGGCGGAGATACGCAGTATTTT.

The chain joins TRBV30 to TRBJ2-2; a weak D match, TRBD1 (5 bases). Trimming took off 4 bases at V and 2 bases at J, with 14 bases between the two ends. This CDR3 is built from 15 residues. Looked up from germline, CDR1 is GTSNPN and CDR2 is SVGIG (reference sequence). CDR3 nucleotide sequence: TGTGCCTGGAATAAAAAGGGGCTAAACACCGGGGAGCTGTTTTTT. Protein product: CAWNKKGLNTGELFF.

In the case of this clonotype: A much larger clone differs from this one at a single base, so this may be a read error. V usage is TRBV10-3 and J usage is TRBJ2-7; possibly TRBD1 for D (5 bases). V shed 2 bases and J shed 2 bases, with 10 bases lying between them. The germline CDR1 and CDR2 sequences are ENHRY and SYGVKD. The CDR3 spans 14 residues. The DNA for the CDR3 is TGTGCCATCAGTGAGATAGACAGAACCTACGAGCAGTACTTC. It codes for CAISEIDRTYEQYF.